What follows is one T cell receptor (beta chain) and its context. The antigen is not known. Via MiXCR, TCRdb re-called the reads, giving one row per CDR3 protein. The table has about 900,000 distinct CDR3 sequences, more than 25% seen once. The CDR3 sequence is 16 residues long. Germline V gives CDR1 LGHNT, CDR2 FRNRAP. Trimming at V came to 5 bases and at J to 4 bases, leaving 10 bases not matched to a gene. The data derive from a study of T cell repertoires in cytomegalovirus infection. Sequencing used cultured CD8+ T cells from PBMCs, obtained from culture after CMV antigen stimulation. This sequence was found in a human donor in good health (CMV status not recorded). Some clones in this sample may be carry-over from other donors' samples. The rearrangement joins TRBV12-5 to TRBJ1-2; 10 bases match TRBD1. CDR3 nucleotides: TGTGCTAGTGGTATGCCTTCGGGACAGGGGAGCTATGGCTACACCTTC. It translates to CASGMPSGQGSYGYTF.